This is a list of T cell receptor beta chains from one sample in a study of blood T cell repertoires in COVID-19. Repertoires were generated with immunoSEQ multiplex PCR, while TCRdb's copy carries only in-frame clones and drops some. The sample has tens of thousands of clones; approximately 90% are singletons. Sequencing was carried out using peripheral blood. These receptors all stem from a woman of 80 years or more with acute or convalescent COVID-19. Both conserved end residues are part of each CDR3. A D gene is named only where the DNA matches it firmly. Size is omitted from some rows. Given values are once, few, many or a class for expanded clones.

j_gene: TRBJ2-7; v_gene: TRBV6-1; abundance: NA; d_gene: NA; CDR3nt: TGTGCCAGCAGTGAAGCCTCTCAGCGGAACGAGCAGTACTTC; CDR3aa: CASSEASQRNEQYF
j_gene: TRBJ1-2; v_gene: TRBV30; abundance: NA; d_gene: NA; CDR3nt: TGTGCCTGGCGCAGGGATAACTATGGCTACACCTTC; CDR3aa: CAWRRDNYGYTF
j_gene: TRBJ2-1; v_gene: TRBV7-8; abundance: once; d_gene: TRBD2; CDR3nt: TGTGCCAGCAGCTTAAATTGGTTAGCGGGTCACAATGAGCAGTTCTTC; CDR3aa: CASSLNWLAGHNEQFF
j_gene: TRBJ1-6; v_gene: TRBV6-5; abundance: NA; d_gene: TRBD1; CDR3nt: TGTGCCAGCAGAAACGGACAGGGTCGGTCACCCCTCCACTTT; CDR3aa: CASRNGQGRSPLHF
j_gene: TRBJ2-7; v_gene: TRBV6-5; abundance: NA; d_gene: NA; CDR3nt: TGTGCCAGCAGTTCGGTAGAGACTCGATACGAGCAGTACTTC; CDR3aa: CASSSVETRYEQYF
j_gene: TRBJ2-1; v_gene: TRBV19; abundance: NA; d_gene: TRBD1; CDR3nt: TGTGCCAGTAGTATTACAGGGGGCTCAAGCTCCTACAATGAGCAGTTCTTC; CDR3aa: CASSITGGSSSYNEQFF
j_gene: TRBJ2-5; v_gene: TRBV5-5; abundance: NA; d_gene: NA; CDR3nt: TGTGCCAGCGGAAAAGGGACAACGTACCAAGAGACCCAGTACTTC; CDR3aa: CASGKGTTYQETQYF
j_gene: TRBJ2-1; v_gene: TRBV7-2; abundance: NA; d_gene: TRBD2; CDR3nt: TGTGCCAGCAGCTCGGGAGCCGGACTAGTCGCGCATGAGCAGTTCTTC; CDR3aa: CASSSGAGLVAHEQFF
j_gene: TRBJ1-1; v_gene: TRBV7-9; abundance: NA; d_gene: TRBD1; CDR3nt: TGTGCCAGCAGCAGAATCAGGGGGCTAGTGCGGAACACTGAAGCTTTCTTT; CDR3aa: CASSRIRGLVRNTEAFF
j_gene: TRBJ1-2; v_gene: TRBV9; abundance: NA; d_gene: NA; CDR3nt: TGTGCCAGCAGCGTAGCGCCGTCGGCGGTTAACTATGGCTACACCTTC; CDR3aa: CASSVAPSAVNYGYTF
j_gene: TRBJ1-4; v_gene: TRBV28; abundance: NA; d_gene: NA; CDR3nt: TGTGCCAGCAGTTACGTTTTTTCACCCGAGGGGGACCTGACTAATGAAAAACTGTTTTTT; CDR3aa: CASSYVFSPEGDLTNEKLFF
j_gene: TRBJ2-7; v_gene: TRBV5-1; abundance: NA; d_gene: TRBD2; CDR3nt: TGCGCCAGCAGCTTGAAACTAGCGGGAGGCCAGATTACCTACGAGCAGTACTTC; CDR3aa: CASSLKLAGGQITYEQYF
j_gene: TRBJ2-7; v_gene: TRBV5-1; abundance: NA; d_gene: TRBD2; CDR3nt: TGCGCCAGCAGCTTGTGGACTAGCAACTACGAGCAGTACTTC; CDR3aa: CASSLWTSNYEQYF
j_gene: TRBJ2-7; v_gene: TRBV2; abundance: NA; d_gene: NA; CDR3nt: TGTGCCAGCAGTGCAGGGCCTAGATTCTCCTACGAGCAGTACTTC; CDR3aa: CASSAGPRFSYEQYF
j_gene: TRBJ2-3; v_gene: TRBV6-5; abundance: NA; d_gene: TRBD1; CDR3nt: TGTGCCAGCAGTTGGAAGGGGGCTGCCTTCACAGATACGCAGTATTTT; CDR3aa: CASSWKGAAFTDTQYF
j_gene: TRBJ2-3; v_gene: TRBV7-2; abundance: NA; d_gene: TRBD2; CDR3nt: TGTGCCAGCAGCTCCCGCGGGGGGGGGTTAGATACGCAGTATTTT; CDR3aa: CASSSRGGGLDTQYF
j_gene: TRBJ2-7; v_gene: TRBV11-2; abundance: NA; d_gene: TRBD2; CDR3nt: TGTGCCAGCAGCCCCACGGGAGGGGCCCTCGAGCAGTACTTC; CDR3aa: CASSPTGGALEQYF
j_gene: TRBJ2-3; v_gene: TRBV4-2; abundance: NA; d_gene: TRBD2; CDR3nt: TGTGCCAGCAGCCAAGATCCCGGGCAGGCGGGAGGGCCCGCAGATACGCAGTATTTT; CDR3aa: CASSQDPGQAGGPADTQYF
j_gene: TRBJ2-2; v_gene: TRBV9; abundance: NA; d_gene: NA; CDR3nt: TGTGCCAGCAGCGTAGCCCCCTCGGGGGAGCTGTTTTTT; CDR3aa: CASSVAPSGELFF
j_gene: TRBJ2-1; v_gene: TRBV9; abundance: NA; d_gene: TRBD1; CDR3nt: TGTGCCAGCAGCCCGACGCCGGGACAGGGGGGAAATGAGCAGTTCTTC; CDR3aa: CASSPTPGQGGNEQFF
j_gene: TRBJ1-1; v_gene: TRBV3-1/TRBV3-2; abundance: NA; d_gene: TRBD1; CDR3nt: TGTGCCAGCAGCCAAGATTGGCAGGGGGCGCGCACTGAAGCTTTCTTT; CDR3aa: CASSQDWQGARTEAFF
j_gene: TRBJ1-5; v_gene: TRBV19; abundance: NA; d_gene: TRBD1; CDR3nt: TGTGCCAGTAAGGGACAGGGGTATAATAGCAATCAGCCCCAGCATTTT; CDR3aa: CASKGQGYNSNQPQHF
j_gene: TRBJ2-1; v_gene: TRBV6-5; abundance: NA; d_gene: TRBD2; CDR3nt: TGTGCCAGCAGTTACTTGCGGGAGGACAATGAGCAGTTCTTC; CDR3aa: CASSYLREDNEQFF
j_gene: TRBJ1-4; v_gene: TRBV7-9; abundance: NA; d_gene: NA; CDR3nt: TGTGCCAGCAGCCTCGGACAGTTGGGTGAAAAACTGTTTTTT; CDR3aa: CASSLGQLGEKLFF
j_gene: TRBJ2-5; v_gene: TRBV7-9; abundance: once; d_gene: NA; CDR3nt: TGTGCCAGCAGCTTAGGGTTAACGGACAGTCTCATGGAGACCCAGTACTTC; CDR3aa: CASSLGLTDSLMETQYF
j_gene: TRBJ1-2; v_gene: TRBV18; abundance: NA; d_gene: TRBD1; CDR3nt: TGTGCCAGCTCACCGGACAGGAACCCAGTGGTCGACTATGGCTACACCTTC; CDR3aa: CASSPDRNPVVDYGYTF
j_gene: TRBJ1-2; v_gene: TRBV24-1; abundance: NA; d_gene: NA; CDR3nt: TGTGCCACCAGTGACCCCGGACAGAGCTATGGCTACACCTTC; CDR3aa: CATSDPGQSYGYTF
j_gene: TRBJ1-2; v_gene: TRBV13; abundance: NA; d_gene: TRBD1; CDR3nt: TGTGCCAGCAGCAAGGGGGACAGGGAAAACTATGGCTACACCTTC; CDR3aa: CASSKGDRENYGYTF
j_gene: TRBJ1-5; v_gene: TRBV18; abundance: NA; d_gene: NA; CDR3nt: TGTGCCAGCTCACCACGGACAGCAACTTACAATCAGCCCCAGCATTTT; CDR3aa: CASSPRTATYNQPQHF
j_gene: TRBJ2-1; v_gene: TRBV7-3; abundance: NA; d_gene: NA; CDR3nt: TGTGCCAGCAGCCTGGGGCTCGACAATGAGCAGTTCTTC; CDR3aa: CASSLGLDNEQFF
j_gene: TRBJ2-7; v_gene: TRBV5-1; abundance: NA; d_gene: TRBD2; CDR3nt: TGCGCCAGCAGCCCCACTAGCGGGAGCGGCGAGCAGTACTTC; CDR3aa: CASSPTSGSGEQYF
j_gene: TRBJ2-7; v_gene: TRBV19; abundance: NA; d_gene: TRBD1; CDR3nt: TGTGCCAGTAGTATCGGGGGACAGGGGGTCTACGAGCAGTACTTC; CDR3aa: CASSIGGQGVYEQYF
j_gene: TRBJ2-1; v_gene: TRBV24-1; abundance: few; d_gene: TRBD2; CDR3nt: TGTGCCACCAGTACCCGGGAGGACCTCTACAATGAGCAGTTCTTC; CDR3aa: CATSTREDLYNEQFF
j_gene: TRBJ2-3; v_gene: TRBV29-1; abundance: NA; d_gene: TRBD2; CDR3nt: TGCAGCGTTGAACCCACTAGCGGGAGTCAGGATACGCAGTATTTT; CDR3aa: CSVEPTSGSQDTQYF
j_gene: TRBJ1-5; v_gene: TRBV7-7; abundance: NA; d_gene: NA; CDR3nt: TGTGCTAGCAGCCGTAGTGTGGATCAGCCCCAGCATTTT; CDR3aa: CASSRSVDQPQHF
j_gene: TRBJ1-5; v_gene: TRBV19; abundance: NA; d_gene: TRBD1; CDR3nt: TGTGCCAGTAGAATAACGGACAGGACAAGAGGGCCCCAGCATTTT; CDR3aa: CASRITDRTRGPQHF
j_gene: TRBJ2-2; v_gene: TRBV7-9; abundance: NA; d_gene: TRBD2; CDR3nt: TGTGCCAGCAGCCCGCTTGGGGGGGGGCTGTTTTTT; CDR3aa: CASSPLGGGLFF
j_gene: TRBJ1-1; v_gene: TRBV7-8; abundance: NA; d_gene: NA; CDR3nt: TGTGCCAGCAGCTTAGCTCACAGGGTCGGCCCAAACACTGAAGCTTTCTTT; CDR3aa: CASSLAHRVGPNTEAFF
j_gene: TRBJ2-3; v_gene: TRBV3-1/TRBV3-2; abundance: NA; d_gene: NA; CDR3nt: TGTGCCAGCAGCCCAACAGGGTGGCTAACAGATACGCAGTATTTT; CDR3aa: CASSPTGWLTDTQYF
j_gene: TRBJ2-7; v_gene: TRBV5-6; abundance: few; d_gene: TRBD2; CDR3nt: TGTGCCAGCAGCGCCCGGCGCCTAGCGGGAGTTGGAAGGGGGGGCGAGCAGTACTTC; CDR3aa: CASSARRLAGVGRGGEQYF
j_gene: TRBJ2-7; v_gene: TRBV6-6; abundance: NA; d_gene: NA; CDR3nt: TGTGCCAGCAGTTACGGGCAGGGGCCCTCCTACGAGCAGTACTTC; CDR3aa: CASSYGQGPSYEQYF
j_gene: TRBJ2-7; v_gene: TRBV6-2/TRBV6-3; abundance: few; d_gene: TRBD1; CDR3nt: TGTGCCAGCAGTTACGTTCCAGGACAGGGCTACGAGCAGTACTTC; CDR3aa: CASSYVPGQGYEQYF
j_gene: TRBJ1-2; v_gene: TRBV7-9; abundance: NA; d_gene: NA; CDR3nt: TGTGCCAGCAGCTTGAACAACAACTATGGCTACACCTTC; CDR3aa: CASSLNNNYGYTF
j_gene: TRBJ2-2; v_gene: TRBV10-3; abundance: NA; d_gene: TRBD1; CDR3nt: TGTGCCATCAGTGAGGGACAGGGTAGGGCCGGGGAGCTGTTTTTT; CDR3aa: CAISEGQGRAGELFF
j_gene: TRBJ1-1; v_gene: TRBV7-9; abundance: few; d_gene: NA; CDR3nt: TGTGCCAGCAGGCTCGGTAAGGGCGGGGGACACCGCACTGAAGCTTTCTTT; CDR3aa: CASRLGKGGGHRTEAFF
j_gene: TRBJ2-7; v_gene: TRBV19; abundance: NA; d_gene: TRBD2; CDR3nt: TGTGCGGCGGGAGCCTACGAGCAGTACTTC; CDR3aa: CAAGAYEQYF
j_gene: TRBJ1-1; v_gene: TRBV11-2; abundance: NA; d_gene: NA; CDR3nt: TGTGCCAGCAGCACCCGGTTTGGAGGGAACACTGAAGCTTTCTTT; CDR3aa: CASSTRFGGNTEAFF
j_gene: TRBJ1-4; v_gene: TRBV2; abundance: NA; d_gene: TRBD1; CDR3nt: TGTGCCAGCAGTCCCCAGGGGGTTAATGAAAAACTGTTTTTT; CDR3aa: CASSPQGVNEKLFF
j_gene: TRBJ2-5; v_gene: TRBV9; abundance: NA; d_gene: NA; CDR3nt: TGTGCCAGCAGCGTAGCACCCGAGGTAGGCGGGACCCAGTACTTC; CDR3aa: CASSVAPEVGGTQYF
j_gene: TRBJ1-2; v_gene: TRBV9; abundance: NA; d_gene: TRBD1; CDR3nt: TGTGCCAGCAGCGTAGGTGCCGGGACAGGAACTAACTATGGCTACACCTTC; CDR3aa: CASSVGAGTGTNYGYTF
j_gene: TRBJ1-1; v_gene: TRBV6-1; abundance: NA; d_gene: NA; CDR3nt: TGTGCCAGCAGTGAAGTCGGGGGCACTGAAGCTTTCTTT; CDR3aa: CASSEVGGTEAFF
j_gene: TRBJ2-6; v_gene: TRBV27; abundance: few; d_gene: NA; CDR3nt: TGTGCCAGCACCTTGCGGGGCGAACTCTCTGGGGCCAACGTCCTGACTTTC; CDR3aa: CASTLRGELSGANVLTF
j_gene: TRBJ1-1; v_gene: TRBV6-5; abundance: NA; d_gene: NA; CDR3nt: TGTGCCAGCACAAACCCCCAGGATGCTGAAGCTTTCTTT; CDR3aa: CASTNPQDAEAFF